This is a list of T cell receptor beta chains from one sample in a study of T cell repertoires in cytomegalovirus infection. Each CDR3 protein gets one entry after TCRdb re-called the reads with MiXCR. Of some 350,000 distinct CDR3 sequences listed, nearly 35% are singletons. Their antigens remain unidentified. Sequenced here: cultured PBMCs, sampled from culture after CMV antigen stimulation. The receptor source for this set is a human donor in good health (CMV status not recorded). Some clones in this sample may be carry-over from other donors' samples. Both conserved end residues are trimmed from each CDR3. The D gene is left open where the match is weak.

d_call v_call cdr3_aa
- TRBV6-2/TRBV6-3 ASSNRPGGNSPLH
TRBD2 TRBV9 ASSIAGGPALRNEQF
- TRBV27 ASFSFSTEAF
- TRBV5-1 ASSLPTPSGANVLT
TRBD2 TRBV20-1 SAYRLAGGDTQY
TRBD2 TRBV6-6 ASSYSGSGRANEQF
- TRBV12-3/TRBV12-4 ASSEPGDNEQF
TRBD2 TRBV12-3/TRBV12-4 ASSLASGGPYEQY
- TRBV11-3 ASSLMDAYNEQF
- TRBV7-8 ASSFKETQY
- TRBV7-9 ASSLVDSVQF
TRBD1 TRBV7-8 ASSLGDRLSYEQY
TRBD1 TRBV7-8 ASSLDRDRLIVENIQY
- TRBV11-2 ASSLEGADTGELF
TRBD1 TRBV24-1 ATSDLGQGYTGELF
TRBD1 TRBV12-3/TRBV12-4 ASSWRGRNTEAF
- TRBV7-2 ASSLLPGRNSGELF
TRBD2 TRBV7-9 ASSFSGRRYNEQF
TRBD1 TRBV7-2 ASSYHRGGYGYT
- TRBV12-5 ASGLVVGRVVGKLF
- TRBV11-2 ASSSGQLGFGYT
- TRBV11-2 ASSATSEQF
- TRBV4-3 ASSQRTGGVINEKLF
- TRBV7-2 ASSLVGGLLFYEQY
- TRBV10-3 AISEFQGPSNYGYT